This TCR beta chain was profiled in a study of OX40 agonist ivuxolimab in advanced cancers. The assay was immunoSEQ multiplex PCR, and TCRdb's table has in-frame clones only and misses some. The sample gives 25,000 to 35,000 clones, approximately 85% of which show up once; around a quarter is in the top ten. This clone showed up just once. From germline, CDR1 is LGHNA and CDR2 YNFKEQ. The CDR3 extends over 13 amino acids. Between the trimmed V and J ends, which lost 0 bases and 8 bases, there was a span of 8 bases. This sequence joins TRBV4-2 and TRBJ1-5; D unresolved. The TCR was taken from an adult with an advanced solid tumor such as melanoma, head and neck, liver or kidney cancer. The sequenced sample was CD4+ or CD8+ T cells sorted from blood, obtained in a trial of the OX40 agonist ivuxolimab. For the CDR3, the DNA is TGTGCCAGCAGCCAAGATACGGGGAAGCCCCAGCATTTT. Residues: CASSQDTGKPQHF.